This TCR beta chain was identified in a study of blood T cell repertoires in COVID-19. Methods used by the authors: Amplifying reference gene primers gave estimates of nucleated cell counts. Some clones are missing from TCRdb's copy, which holds only in-frame ones; the method was immunoSEQ multiplex PCR. V and J calls and clone size are as listed in that table; D and trimming were resolved from the DNA. This sample yields about 230,000 clones, of which about four fifths are seen a single time; 7.5% belongs to the top ten. This clone has a handful of counts. This CDR3 has 18 amino acids. Trimming cost V 3 bases and J 1 base; bases outside gene matches: 13. Germline assignment: CDR1 DFQATT and CDR2 SNEGSKA (reference sequence).

Material: peripheral blood. The chain has TRBV20-1 and TRBJ2-2, with 8 bases aligning to TRBD2. The clonotype was recovered from a woman older than 75 with COVID-19, enrolled during active disease. In DNA form, the CDR3 reads TGCAGTGCTAGTGCAATGACTAGCGCCAATGGGAACACCGGGGAGCTGTTTTTT. Protein product: CSASAMTSANGNTGELFF.